The rows below give T cell receptor beta chains drawn from one sample of a study of blood T cell repertoires in COVID-19. Generated by immunoSEQ multiplex PCR, the TCRdb table keeps only in-frame clones and is missing some. The sample yields 130,000 or so clones, about 88% seen once. Sequenced input: peripheral blood. The receptors here all came from a woman of 80 years or more with acute or convalescent COVID-19. Both conserved end residues are trimmed from each CDR3. Each record gives: clone size, V gene, J gene, CDR3 protein. Where a row states a size, it is once, few, many or the class of an expanded clone; other rows omit it.

>-|TRBV7-2|TRBJ2-3
ASSLVASGRGGRTDTQY
>-|TRBV14|TRBJ2-1
ASSQDRLAGVGYNEQF
>-|TRBV5-5|TRBJ1-1
ASSSANRNTEAF
>-|TRBV11-2|TRBJ1-2
ASSQEGQGDYGYT
>-|TRBV6-2/TRBV6-3|TRBJ1-5
ASSDPTGGHNQPQH
>-|TRBV6-6|TRBJ2-7
ASSYSGLAGGEQY
>-|TRBV7-2|TRBJ2-1
ASSSPGLGGNEQF
>-|TRBV15|TRBJ1-5
ATSSQMAGPNQPQH
>-|TRBV14|TRBJ1-1
ASSGQEFMNTEAF
>-|TRBV19|TRBJ2-7
ASSSGTGNYEQY
>-|TRBV9|TRBJ2-3
ASSLGLAGGWTDTQY
>-|TRBV3-1/TRBV3-2|TRBJ1-2
ASSQDASGQKSRYGYT
>-|TRBV5-5|TRBJ1-4
ASSWGTGLTNEKLF
>-|TRBV5-5|TRBJ2-6
ASSFLGGLGANVLT
>-|TRBV9|TRBJ2-3
ASSPRTSGDSSTDTQY
>-|TRBV9|TRBJ2-1
ASSVGGAVRNEQF
>-|TRBV7-2|TRBJ1-1
ASSLVRGSEAF
>once|TRBV9|TRBJ2-1
ASSPLAASGRVEQF
>few|TRBV19|TRBJ2-2
ASKVQQNTGELF
>-|TRBV15|TRBJ2-1
ATSRGGLAGGSSYNEQF
>-|TRBV12-3/TRBV12-4|TRBJ1-5
ASSPAEGQPQH
>-|TRBV3-1/TRBV3-2|TRBJ2-3
ASSRNGLAGASTDTQY
>-|TRBV7-2|TRBJ1-2
ASSSGLGGSAYGYT
>-|TRBV12-3/TRBV12-4|TRBJ1-5
ASSRYSNQPQH
>-|TRBV9|TRBJ2-3
ASSVAAVTSTDTQY
>once|TRBV19|TRBJ1-5
ASNSGDTHSNQPQH
>-|TRBV13|TRBJ2-1
ASSSGSGRIDNEQF
>-|TRBV18|TRBJ1-2
ASSPDSGQGEDGYT
>-|TRBV3-1/TRBV3-2|TRBJ2-7
ASSQEPDRSYEQY
>-|TRBV7-2|TRBJ1-2
ASSSIGRDRGSYGYT
>-|TRBV5-1|TRBJ2-7
ASRPNRGTRDEQY
>once|TRBV7-6|TRBJ2-1
ASSLGGNPDNEQF
>-|TRBV7-2|TRBJ1-3
ASSFTGTGDSGNTIY
>-|TRBV13|TRBJ2-7
ASSLGQGGPYEQY
>-|TRBV5-1|TRBJ2-1
ASSNRDIAGDEQF
>-|TRBV4-1|TRBJ2-2
ASSRIRWLAGRGELF
>-|TRBV5-4|TRBJ1-4
ASSLRAGEKLF
>-|TRBV6-1|TRBJ2-7
ATRGHSSYEQY
>few|TRBV7-2|TRBJ1-2
ASSPVDRPADNT
>-|TRBV4-3|TRBJ2-7
ASSQDRLAGEYEQY
>once|TRBV11-2|TRBJ1-1
ASSLDLWQNTEAF
>once|TRBV24-1|TRBJ1-2
ATSDSDRRSGYT
>-|TRBV4-2|TRBJ1-5
ASSRDPGGNQPQH
>once|TRBV6-4|TRBJ2-7
ASRRDRESYEQY
>-|TRBV19|TRBJ1-2
ASSSDRGLSYGYT
>-|TRBV5-4|TRBJ2-7
ASSRTGYYEQY
>-|TRBV24-1|TRBJ2-1
ATSRAGAGEQF
>-|TRBV5-1|TRBJ2-3
ASSLGLGLAGYTDTQY
>-|TRBV7-2|TRBJ2-5
ASSLEWRGGRETQY
>-|TRBV6-5|TRBJ2-7
ASSLTGWRGYEQY
>-|TRBV5-1|TRBJ1-1
ASSPDGTTVNTEAF
>few|TRBV5-1|TRBJ2-1
ASSLGTSGANEQF
>-|TRBV6-2/TRBV6-3|TRBJ2-7
ASSYYRDRAAYEQY
>-|TRBV11-2|TRBJ2-3
ASSLSLRHFRQDTQY
>-|TRBV3-1/TRBV3-2|TRBJ2-3
ASSLSGGVRRADTQY
>-|TRBV19|TRBJ2-1
ASSSFGQGYNEQF
>-|TRBV7-2|TRBJ2-5
ASSPHNIAGGNQETQY
>-|TRBV5-6|TRBJ2-7
ASSLSGDTYYEQY
>-|TRBV4-3|TRBJ1-2
ASSQEPGRGRVAGYT
>-|TRBV7-2|TRBJ2-5
ASSLIVGRETQY